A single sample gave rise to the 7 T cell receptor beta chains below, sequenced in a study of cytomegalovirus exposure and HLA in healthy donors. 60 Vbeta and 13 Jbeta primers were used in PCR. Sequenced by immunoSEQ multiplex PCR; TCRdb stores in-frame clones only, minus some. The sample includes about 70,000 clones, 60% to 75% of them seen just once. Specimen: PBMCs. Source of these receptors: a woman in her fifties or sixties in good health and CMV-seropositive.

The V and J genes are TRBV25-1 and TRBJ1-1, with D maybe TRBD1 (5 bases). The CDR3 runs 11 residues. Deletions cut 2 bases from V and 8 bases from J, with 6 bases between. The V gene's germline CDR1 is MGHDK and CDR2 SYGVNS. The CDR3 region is CASSERGEAFF. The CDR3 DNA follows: TGTGCCAGCAGTGAACGGGGGGAAGCTTTCTTT.

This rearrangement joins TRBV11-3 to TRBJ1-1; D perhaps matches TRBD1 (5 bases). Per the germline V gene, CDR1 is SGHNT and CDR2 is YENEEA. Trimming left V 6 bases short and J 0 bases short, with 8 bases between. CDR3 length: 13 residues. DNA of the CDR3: TGTGCCAGCAGGGGGGGATTGAACACTGAAGCTTTCTTT. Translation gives CASRGGLNTEAFF. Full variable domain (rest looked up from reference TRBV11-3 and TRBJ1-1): EAGVVQSPRYKIIEKKQPVAFWCNPISGHNTLYWYLQNLGQGPELLIRYENEEAVDDSQLPKDRFSAERLKGVDSTLKIQPAELGDSAVYLCASRGGLNTEAFFGQGTRLTVV.

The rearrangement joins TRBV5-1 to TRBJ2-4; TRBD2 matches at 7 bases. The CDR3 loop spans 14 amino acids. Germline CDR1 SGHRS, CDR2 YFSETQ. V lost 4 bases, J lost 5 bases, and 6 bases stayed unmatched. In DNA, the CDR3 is TGCGCCAGCAGCCCGGGAGGACAACAAAACATTCAGTACTTC. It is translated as CASSPGGQQNIQYF.

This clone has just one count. The CDR3, as DNA: TGTGCCAGCAGCGTAGGGGCTAGCCCGAACACCGGGGAGCTGTTTTTT. Its translation is CASSVGASPNTGELFF. This rearrangement joins TRBV9 to TRBJ2-2; tentatively, D is TRBD2 (5 bases). Per the germline V gene, CDR1 is SGDLS and CDR2 is YYNGEE. The V gene lost 0 bases and the J gene lost 0 bases, with 9 bases spanning the gap. The CDR3 length is 16 residues.

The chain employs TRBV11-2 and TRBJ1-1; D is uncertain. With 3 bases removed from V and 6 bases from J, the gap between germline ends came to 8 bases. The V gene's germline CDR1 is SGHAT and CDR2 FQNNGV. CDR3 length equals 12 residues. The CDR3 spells CASSFSEAEAFF. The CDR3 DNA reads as TGTGCCAGCAGCTTCTCAGAGGCTGAAGCTTTCTTT.

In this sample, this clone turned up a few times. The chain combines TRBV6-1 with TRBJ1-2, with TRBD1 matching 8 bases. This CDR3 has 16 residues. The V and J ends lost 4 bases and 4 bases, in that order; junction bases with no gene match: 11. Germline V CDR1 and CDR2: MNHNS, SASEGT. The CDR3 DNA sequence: TGTGCCAGCAGTGCTAGCCAGGGGGCGCTTGTCTATGGCTACACCTTC. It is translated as CASSASQGALVYGYTF.

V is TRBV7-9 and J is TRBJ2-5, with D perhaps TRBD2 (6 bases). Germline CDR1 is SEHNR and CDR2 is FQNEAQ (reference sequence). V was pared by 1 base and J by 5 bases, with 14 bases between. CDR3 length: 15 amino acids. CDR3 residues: CASSLDGSRGETQYF. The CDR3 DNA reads TGTGCCAGCAGCTTAGATGGCAGCCGGGGGGAGACCCAGTACTTC.